A single sample gave rise to the 30 T cell receptor beta chains below, sequenced in a study of T cells after yellow fever vaccination. TCRdb re-called the 5' RACE reads with MiXCR, one entry per CDR3 protein. The top ten hold 0.55% to 0.9% of the sample, which has about 140,000 distinct CDR3 sequences, about 7.7% seen once. The sample was CD4+ T cells sorted from PBMCs, taken 5 days after the yellow fever booster vaccination. The source is a man younger than 45 who received the YFV17D yellow fever vaccine.

Ten or more counts support this clonotype. V and J are TRBV4-1 and TRBJ2-3; 9 bases agree with TRBD2. This CDR3 has 16 amino acids. Germline CDR1 is MGHRA and CDR2 is YSYEKL. After removal of 4 bases from V and 5 bases from J, the junction contained 10 bases not matched to a gene. CDR3 residues: CASSRESSGSGDTQYF. The DNA for the CDR3 is TGCGCCAGCAGCCGTGAGAGTAGCGGGAGTGGAGATACGCAGTATTTT.

This clonotype has at least ten counts. The V and J genes are TRBV6-5 and TRBJ2-1, with D perhaps matching TRBD2 (6 bases). From germline, CDR1 is MNHEY and CDR2 SVGAGI. The CDR3 totals 14 residues. V was trimmed by 2 bases and J by 9 bases, leaving 14 bases between them. CDR3 DNA sequence: TGTGCCAGCAGTTACCTTCGCGGGAAAGGTGAGCAGTTCTTC. Translation: CASSYLRGKGEQFF.

This clonotype was counted ten times or more. CDR3 residues: CASIGGPRPGTSGYNEQFF. In DNA, the CDR3 is TGTGCCAGCATTGGGGGCCCACGCCCCGGGACTAGCGGTTACAATGAGCAGTTCTTC. The J gene is TRBJ2-1, the V gene TRBV11-1; 11 bases agree with TRBD2. CDR1 is SGHAT, CDR2 FQDESV, per germline (reference sequence). V dropped 7 bases and J dropped 4; count of bases not matched to a gene: 18. The CDR3 contains 19 residues.

This clonotype was observed many times. The chain links TRBV7-2 to TRBJ2-7, with D unclear. The CDR3 covers 12 residues. V lost 1 base and J 4 bases, leaving 5 bases between the germline ends. Germline CDR1 SGHTA, CDR2 FQGNSA. This CDR3 is CASSLGAYEQYF. CDR3 DNA: TGTGCCAGCAGCTTAGGGGCGTACGAGCAGTACTTC.

This clonotype has a count of ten or more. The chain carries TRBV5-1 and TRBJ2-3; D gene unclear. Germline V gene data show CDR1 as SGHRS and CDR2 as YFSETQ. The CDR3 runs 14 residues. V shed 7 bases and J shed 0 bases, with 12 bases lying between them. CDR3 loop: CASQPTSSTDTQYF. The DNA of the CDR3 is TGCGCCAGCCAGCCCACTTCTAGCACAGATACGCAGTATTTT.

This clonotype occurred a few times. The chain employs TRBV2 and TRBJ2-1; D tentatively reads TRBD1 or TRBD2 (6 bases each). There are 19 residues in the CDR3. Between the trimmed V and J ends, which lost 11 bases and 0 bases, there was a span of 29 bases. Looked up from germline, CDR1 is SNHLY and CDR2 is FYNNEI. CDR3 sequence (DNA): TGTGCCTTCTGTTCCTTGGGGGCGGGATGGTCGAACTCCTACAATGAGCAGTTCTTC. Translation: CAFCSLGAGWSNSYNEQFF.

This clonotype was seen at least ten times. This chain connects TRBV5-1 to TRBJ2-3, with unresolved D. Germline CDR1 and CDR2: SGHRS and YFSETQ. The CDR3 has 15 amino acids. Trimming took off 0 bases at V and 8 bases at J, with 16 bases between the two ends. CDR3 nucleotides: TGCGCCAGCAGCTTGGTGGTAGCCTCTGAAGGTACGCAGTATTTT. Translating it yields CASSLVVASEGTQYF.

This clonotype has ten or more counts. The V and J genes are TRBV12-5 and TRBJ2-7, with 9 bases that match TRBD2. V shed 0 bases, J shed 5 bases, and the junction held 14 bases outside the gene matches. Germline V gives CDR1 LGHNT, CDR2 FRNRAP. The CDR3 has 18 amino acids. The CDR3 sequence: CASGLVRDVTSGFHEQYF. CDR3 sequence (DNA): TGTGCTAGTGGTTTGGTACGGGACGTTACTAGCGGGTTCCACGAGCAGTACTTC.

There are many counts of this clonotype. This rearrangement joins TRBV7-2 to TRBJ2-7, with 7 bases lining up with TRBD1. This CDR3 is built from 14 residues. With V trimmed by 1 base and J by 3 bases, 3 bases remained unmatched. Germline V gene lookup returns CDR1 SGHTA and CDR2 FQGNSA. CDR3 protein: CASSLGGQVYEQYF. The CDR3, as DNA: TGTGCCAGCAGCTTAGGTGGACAGGTCTACGAGCAGTACTTC.

This clonotype was seen at least ten times. The chain has TRBV20-1 and TRBJ1-6; 7 nucleotides agree with TRBD1. CDR1 DFQATT and CDR2 SNEGSKA come from the germline V gene (reference sequence). This CDR3 is built from 13 residues. The V segment lost 4 bases and the J segment 5 bases; nucleotides outside the gene matches: 2. The CDR3 sequence: CSATGTDNSPLHF. In DNA, the CDR3 is TGCAGTGCTACCGGGACAGATAATTCACCCCTCCACTTT.

This clonotype has at least ten counts. V and J are TRBV19 and TRBJ2-7; D is undetermined. Germline values: CDR1 LNHDA, CDR2 SQIVND (reference sequence). This CDR3 is built from 14 residues. V was pared by 3 bases and J by 3 bases, with 12 bases between. The CDR3 DNA follows: TGTGCCAGTAGTATCGGGCCGGGCAACTACGAGCAGTACTTC. Translating gives CASSIGPGNYEQYF.

At least ten counts were recorded for this clonotype. This rearrangement joins TRBV7-2 to TRBJ1-5; D remains unclear. Germline assignment: CDR1 SGHTA and CDR2 FQGNSA. The CDR3 sequence is 12 residues long. Trimming took 8 bases from V and 3 from J, leaving 8 bases between them. The CDR3 nucleotides read TGTGCCAGCTCACTTGACAATCAGCCCCAGCATTTT. This gives the protein CASSLDNQPQHF.

There are many counts of this clonotype. The genes are TRBV28 and TRBJ2-7; D remains unclear. Germline V gives CDR1 MDHEN, CDR2 SYDVKM. The CDR3 is made up of 12 amino acids. With 7 bases removed from V and 0 bases from J, the gap between germline ends came to 7 bases. CDR3 nucleotides: TGTGCCAGCAATTTGAACTCCTACGAGCAGTACTTC. This sequence encodes CASNLNSYEQYF.

This clonotype was counted many times. J is TRBJ2-7 and V is TRBV7-2, with D tentatively TRBD2 (6 bases). CDR1 is SGHTA, CDR2 FQGNSA, per germline. The CDR3 spans 14 residues. With 7 bases removed from V and 5 bases from J, the gap between germline ends came to 18 bases. This CDR3 is CASTTYAGTNEQYF. CDR3 nucleotide sequence: TGTGCCAGCACCACATACGCGGGAACGAACGAGCAGTACTTC.

There are a few counts of this clonotype. The chain joins TRBV19 to TRBJ2-1; 8 nucleotides agree with TRBD2. V was clipped by 6 bases and J by 4 bases; unmatched bases: 11. CDR1 and CDR2 from the germline V gene are LNHDA and SQIVND (reference sequence). The CDR3 spans 16 residues. This chain's CDR3 is CASSLVSGSSYNEQFF. DNA for the CDR3: TGTGCCAGTAGCCTTGTAAGCGGGAGTTCGTACAATGAGCAGTTCTTC. Together with reference TRBV19 and TRBJ2-1, the CDR3 gives the full variable domain: DGGITQSPKYLFRKEGQNVTLSCEQNLNHDAMYWYRQDPGQGLRLIYYSQIVNDFQKGDIAEGYSVSREKKESFPLTVTSAQKNPTAFYLCASSLVSGSSYNEQFFGPGTRLTVL.

This clonotype was seen repeatedly, ten times or more. This sequence joins TRBV12-3 or TRBV12-4 and TRBJ1-5; the D gene is possibly TRBD1 (5 bases). The ends were cut back, 8 bases at V and 3 bases at J, with 20 bases in the middle. CDR3 length equals 16 residues. The chain's CDR3 is CASSHQRGGTNQPQHF. CDR3 bases: TGTGCCAGCTCCCACCAACGGGGAGGGACCAATCAGCCCCAGCATTTT.

This clonotype has at least ten counts. The genes are TRBV11-2 and TRBJ2-1; D unclear. V shed 4 bases and J shed 13 bases, with 17 bases lying between them. This CDR3 region has 13 residues. Germline CDR1 and CDR2: SGHAT and FQNNGV. The CDR3 protein is CASSSPLVTLQFF. DNA for the CDR3: TGTGCCAGCAGCTCGCCCCTCGTTACTCTTCAGTTCTTC.

This clonotype was seen at least ten times. This rearrangement joins TRBV7-9 to TRBJ2-3, with D possibly being TRBD2 (6 bases). Germline lookup yields CDR1 SEHNR and CDR2 FQNEAQ (reference sequence). V was shortened by 2 bases and J by 9 bases, with 15 bases between the two germline ends. This CDR3 region has 14 residues. CDR3 nucleotide sequence: TGTGCCAGCAGCTTATTTGGGCGGGGAGAGACGCAGTATTTT. Encoded protein: CASSLFGRGETQYF.

This clonotype was detected many times. The rearrangement joins TRBV12-3 or TRBV12-4 to TRBJ2-4; a weak D match, TRBD2 (5 bases). V was trimmed by 5 bases and J by 3 bases, leaving 14 bases between them. The CDR3 is 15 residues long. CDR3: CASSPRGGYKNIQYF. The DNA of the CDR3 is TGTGCCAGCAGTCCTCGTGGAGGATACAAAAACATTCAGTACTTC.

In its sample, this clonotype was seen many times. The chain combines TRBV20-1 with TRBJ1-5; 7 bases are a match to TRBD1. The CDR3 is 14 residues long. V gave up 6 bases and J gave up 3 bases; unmatched junction bases: 8. From germline, CDR1 is DFQATT and CDR2 SNEGSKA (reference sequence). CDR3: CSAKKQGINQPQHF. The CDR3 coding sequence is TGCAGTGCAAAAAAACAGGGGATCAATCAGCCCCAGCATTTT.

This clonotype came up many times. V usage is TRBV9 and J usage is TRBJ2-7; the D gene is possibly TRBD1 (5 bases). Germline CDR1 reads SGDLS; CDR2 reads YYNGEE. This CDR3 is built from 12 residues. Trimming stripped 0 bases from V and 5 bases from J, with 6 bases between. The CDR3: CASSVGQNEQYF. The CDR3 region has the DNA TGTGCCAGCAGCGTAGGACAGAACGAGCAGTACTTC. The full variable domain, rest sourced from reference TRBV9 and TRBJ2-7, is DSGVTQTPKHLITATGQRVTLRCSPRSGDLSVYWYQQSLDQGLQFLIQYYNGEERAKGNILERFSAQQFPDLHSELNLSSLELGDSALYFCASSVGQNEQYFGPGTRLTVT.

This clonotype was recorded at least ten times. The chain is built from TRBV29-1 and TRBJ2-1; tentatively, D is TRBD1 or TRBD2 (5 bases each). This CDR3 is 14 amino acids long. The V gene's germline CDR1 is SQVTM and CDR2 ANQGSEA. V was cut by 7 bases and J by 3 bases, with 16 bases left in between. Written as DNA, the CDR3 is TGCAGCGCTGGGGGACCCCCGGTCTACAATGAGCAGTTCTTC. Residues: CSAGGPPVYNEQFF.

There are a few counts of this clonotype. The chain couples TRBV30 to TRBJ1-2; 9 nucleotides line up with TRBD1. The germline V gene has CDR1 GTSNPN and CDR2 SVGIG (reference sequence). Losses at the gene ends were 3 bases for V and 8 bases for J; bases not matched to a gene: 7. This CDR3 contains 13 residues. The CDR3 nucleotides read TGTGCCTGGAGGGACAGGGGCCTCTTGGGCTACACCTTC. This encodes CAWRDRGLLGYTF.

This clonotype occurred many times. V and J are TRBV7-9 and TRBJ2-1; D possibly corresponds to TRBD1 (6 bases). Germline V lookup: CDR1 SEHNR, CDR2 FQNEAQ (reference sequence). CDR3 length: 15 residues. V was shortened by 3 bases and J by 5 bases, with 14 bases between the two germline ends. DNA for the CDR3: TGTGCCAGCAGCTTGCAGGGGCGGAAAAACAATGAGCAGTTCTTC. Protein: CASSLQGRKNNEQFF.

This clonotype was detected many times. The V gene is TRBV6-1, the J gene TRBJ2-7; a weak D match, TRBD2 (5 bases). Germline V gives CDR1 MNHNS, CDR2 SASEGT. V lost 6 bases, J lost 10 bases, and 28 bases lay in between. The CDR3 has 16 residues. The CDR3 spells CASRRGEGSPAIEQYF. For the CDR3, the DNA is TGTGCCAGCAGACGGGGAGAGGGTTCCCCGGCCATCGAACAGTACTTC.

This clonotype was observed many times. This chain joins TRBV21-1 and TRBJ2-4; the D call of TRBD2 is as the table states it, not checked on the DNA. TRBV21-1 is tagged as a pseudogene. The CDR3 loop spans 19 amino acids. The CDR3 sequence: CASSKADTSGRTKLNIQYF. In nucleotides, the CDR3 is TGTGCCAGCAGCAAAGCCGACACTAGCGGGAGGACCAAGTTAAACATTCAGTACTTC.

This clonotype has ten or more counts. The chain is built from TRBV5-1 and TRBJ2-1; no reliable D call. Between the trimmed V and J ends, which lost 0 bases and 6 bases, there was a span of 4 bases. Germline CDR1 reads SGHRS; CDR2 reads YFSETQ. The CDR3 sequence is 12 residues long. The CDR3 sequence: CASSLVSNEQFF. The CDR3 DNA reads TGCGCCAGCAGCTTGGTCTCCAATGAGCAGTTCTTC.

The CDR3: CASNVDRVAGELFF. As DNA, the CDR3 is TGTGCCAGTAACGTGGACAGGGTGGCCGGGGAGCTGTTTTTT. This chain links TRBV19 with TRBJ2-2; 8 bases are a match to TRBD1. This CDR3 is 14 amino acids long. Germline loops: CDR1 LNHDA, CDR2 SQIVND (reference sequence). The V and J ends lost 7 bases and 6 bases, in that order; junction bases with no gene match: 7.

There are many counts of this clonotype. The chain combines TRBV12-3 or TRBV12-4 with TRBJ2-7; 11 bases match TRBD2. The CDR3 consists of 14 residues. V shed 6 bases, J shed 9 bases, and the junction held 10 bases outside the gene matches. The CDR3 loop is CASRNTGTSGRQYF. CDR3 coding DNA: TGTGCCAGCAGGAACACCGGGACTAGCGGTAGGCAGTACTTC.

This clonotype has ten or more counts. J is TRBJ1-1 and V is TRBV20-1; D possibly corresponds to TRBD1 (5 bases). Germline V gives CDR1 DFQATT, CDR2 SNEGSKA (reference sequence). Trimming took off 4 bases at V and 3 bases at J, with 6 bases between the two ends. The CDR3 is 11 residues long. CDR3 sequence reads: CSATGYTEAFF. The DNA of the CDR3 is TGCAGTGCTACAGGGTACACTGAAGCTTTCTTT.